Included here is one T cell receptor (beta chain) sequence, with context. This entry is derived from a study of OX40 agonist ivuxolimab in advanced cancers. On the study more broadly: In this cohort, patients received ivuxolimab, an agonistic anti-OX40 (CD134) antibody.

The data were produced by immunoSEQ multiplex PCR, yet TCRdb's version contains in-frame clones alone and is incomplete. This table has some 85,000 clones, about nine tenths appearing once. Looked up from germline, CDR1 is LGHNT and CDR2 is FRNRAP. CDR3 length: 13 amino acids. V lost 5 bases to trimming and J lost 6 bases; unmatched junction nucleotides: 4. This sequence originates from an adult with an advanced solid tumor such as melanoma, head and neck, liver or kidney cancer. This chain joins TRBV12-5 and TRBJ2-3; TRBD1 matches at 8 bases. Material: CD4+ or CD8+ T cells sorted from blood, obtained in a trial of the OX40 agonist ivuxolimab. The CDR3 reads CASGPDRGDTQYF. For the CDR3, the DNA is TGTGCTAGTGGTCCAGACAGGGGTGATACGCAGTATTTT.